The TCR beta chain described here comes from a study of T cells in Graves' hyperthyroidism and ophthalmopathy. Whole-study results and caveats: Model output signaled ophthalmopathy a median around 6.9 months ahead of onset. Also found in blood were most expanded thyroid clonotypes above 0.001.

TCR beta CDR3 regions were amplified from RNA. During a first-round RT-PCR of the TCR CDR3, the HTBI primer set was used. From the multiplex PCR reads, TCRdb called clonotypes with MiXCR, one entry per CDR3 protein. The sample contains fewer than 500,000 distinct CDR3 sequences, roughly 14% of which appear only once. Concerning this clonotype: Its matching antigen is unknown.

Diagnosis relied on clinical symptoms, serum thyroxine and TRAb, thyroid ultrasound and orbital computed tomography. PBMCs came from 7.5 to 10 ml fresh peripheral blood. The CDR3 contains 13 residues. CDR1 and CDR2 from the germline V gene are DFQATT and SNEGSKA (reference sequence). Trimming removed 2 bases from V and 0 bases from J, with 8 bases in between. Sequencing used blood. The chain is built from TRBV20-1 and TRBJ2-7; possible D gene TRBD2, 5 bases. The origin of this receptor is a man aged 18 to 29 with Graves' ophthalmopathy. The CDR3 DNA is TGCAGTGCTAGAAGCGGCTTCTCCTACGAGCAGTACTTC. Its protein is CSARSGFSYEQYF.